These 4 T cell receptor beta chains were sequenced from one sample in a study of cytomegalovirus exposure and HLA in healthy donors. Both 60 Vbeta primers and 13 Jbeta primers went into the PCR. Data came from immunoSEQ multiplex PCR; TCRdb stores just in-frame clones and leaves some out. The table records roughly 100,000 clones, roughly 80% of them present only once. Sequenced input: PBMCs. These TCRs come from a man aged 55 to 70 in good health and CMV-seronegative.

V is TRBV9 and J is TRBJ2-5, with 7 positions matching TRBD2. The DNA end is a closer match to TRBJ2-7, so the J assignment may be wrong. Germline CDR1 and CDR2: SGDLS and YYNGEE. The CDR3 extends over 15 amino acids. The CDR3 loop reads CASSVFASGPYEQYF. CDR3 DNA: TGTGCCAGCAGCGTATTCGCTAGCGGACCCTACGAGCAGTACTTC.

The chain couples TRBV14 to TRBJ2-1; 9 positions match TRBD1. The CDR3 loop spans 13 amino acids. The J segment lost 6 bases and the V segment lost 4 bases, leaving 1 base of the junction unmatched. Germline loops: CDR1 SGHDN, CDR2 FVKESK. CDR3: CASSPTGGNEQFF. In nucleotides, the CDR3 is TGTGCCAGCAGCCCGACAGGGGGCAATGAGCAGTTCTTC.

The CDR3: CASSATPRGLLYGYTF. CDR3 coding DNA: TGTGCCAGCAGCGCCACCCCCAGGGGGTTACTCTATGGCTACACCTTC. The chain is built from TRBV9 and TRBJ1-2, with 7 bases aligning to TRBD1. This CDR3 region has 16 residues. V dropped 3 bases and J dropped 4; count of bases not matched to a gene: 12. Germline V lookup: CDR1 SGDLS, CDR2 YYNGEE.

This chain connects TRBV28 to TRBJ1-2, with TRBD1 identical over 9 bases. Germline V gives CDR1 MDHEN, CDR2 SYDVKM. CDR3 length: 14 amino acids. J gave up 6 bases and V 3 bases, and 5 bases lay outside the gene matches. The CDR3 region has the DNA TGTGCCAGCAGTTTGTTGGGACAGGGAGATGGCTACACCTTC. It yields the protein CASSLLGQGDGYTF.